This is a list of T cell receptor beta chains from one sample in a study of blood T cell repertoires in COVID-19. Data came from immunoSEQ multiplex PCR; TCRdb stores just in-frame clones and leaves some out. The sample includes some 210,000 clones, about 87% of them seen just once. The sequenced sample consisted of PBMCs or T cells enriched from blood (not recorded which). Receptors were obtained from a man younger than 35 with acute COVID-19. CDR3s include the opening cysteine and the closing phenylalanine or tryptophan. The D gene is left open where the match is weak. The size of a clone is reported for some rows only, either as once, few or many, or as a class for expanded clones.

few	NA	TRBV29-1	TRBJ2-5	CSVDGAQYF	TGCAGCGTTGACGGGGCCCAGTACTTC
NA	NA	TRBV13	TRBJ2-5	CASSSWDSQETQYF	TGTGCCAGCAGCTCTTGGGACTCTCAAGAGACCCAGTACTTC
NA	NA	TRBV24-1	TRBJ2-7	CATSEGQAEQYF	TGTGCCACCAGTGAGGGACAAGCCGAGCAGTACTTC
NA	NA	TRBV5-4	TRBJ2-1	CASSLAGGSSYNEQFF	TGTGCCAGCAGCTTGGCCGGCGGAAGCTCCTACAATGAGCAGTTCTTC
NA	TRBD2	TRBV24-1	TRBJ2-7	CATSPGGAYEQYF	TGTGCCACCAGTCCGGGAGGGGCCTACGAGCAGTACTTC
NA	NA	TRBV3-1/TRBV3-2	TRBJ2-2	CASSQERRYTGELFF	TGTGCCAGCAGCCAAGAGCGGCGATACACCGGGGAGCTGTTTTTT
NA	NA	TRBV5-4	TRBJ2-1	CASSLESAPEQFF	TGTGCCAGCAGCTTGGAGAGCGCCCCTGAGCAGTTCTTC
NA	TRBD1	TRBV28	TRBJ1-2	CASSKNRGRSPDYGYTF	TGTGCCAGCAGCAAAAACAGGGGGCGTAGCCCAGACTATGGCTACACCTTC
NA	TRBD2	TRBV4-1	TRBJ2-7	CASSQGAGGPEEQYF	TGCGCCAGCAGCCAAGGTGCGGGAGGGCCAGAGGAGCAGTACTTC
NA	TRBD1	TRBV19	TRBJ1-1	CASRGQGRLDTEAFF	TGTGCCAGTAGGGGACAGGGCCGATTGGACACTGAAGCTTTCTTT
NA	NA	TRBV10-2	TRBJ1-2	CASSELGDLNGYTF	TGCGCCAGCAGTGAGTTAGGGGATCTTAATGGCTACACCTTC
NA	TRBD1	TRBV28	TRBJ1-2	CASRVDRGTNYGYTF	TGTGCCAGCAGGGTTGACAGGGGCACTAACTATGGCTACACCTTC
few	NA	TRBV30	TRBJ1-1	CAWSVIVNTEAFF	TGTGCCTGGAGTGTAATAGTGAACACTGAAGCTTTCTTT
NA	TRBD2	TRBV19	TRBJ2-7	CASSISSGGTYEQYF	TGTGCCAGTAGTATCTCTAGCGGAGGGACCTACGAGCAGTACTTC
NA	NA	TRBV6-6	TRBJ2-3	CASRGGGPPLAQYF	TGTGCCAGCAGGGGGGGAGGACCGCCCCTAGCGCAGTATTTT
NA	TRBD1	TRBV6-5	TRBJ1-2	CASRTQGVGYTF	TGTGCCAGCAGGACACAGGGGGTTGGCTACACCTTC
NA	NA	TRBV27	TRBJ2-5	CASNPGQSAGETQYF	TGTGCCAGCAACCCCGGACAGTCCGCGGGAGAGACCCAGTACTTC
NA	TRBD2	TRBV7-2	TRBJ2-5	CASSSLAGKETQYF	TGTGCCAGCAGCTCTCTAGCGGGAAAAGAGACCCAGTACTTC
NA	TRBD1	TRBV28	TRBJ2-7	CASSAPGTGSYEQYF	TGTGCCAGCAGTGCCCCCGGGACAGGGAGCTACGAGCAGTACTTC
NA	NA	TRBV7-3	TRBJ2-3	CASSLTSSDTQYF	TGTGCCAGCAGCTTAACATCATCCGATACGCAGTATTTT
once	NA	TRBV7-9	TRBJ1-3	CASRPRDGNTIYF	TGTGCCAGCAGACCCAGGGATGGAAACACCATATATTTT
NA	NA	TRBV12-5	TRBJ2-3	CASGKGGADTQYF	TGTGCTAGTGGCAAGGGGGGGGCTGATACGCAGTATTTT
NA	TRBD1	TRBV18	TRBJ1-1	CASSSDRWNTEAFF	TGTGCCAGCTCATCGGACAGGTGGAACACTGAAGCTTTCTTT
few	NA	TRBV9	TRBJ1-2	CASSGPGDYGYTF	TGTGCCAGCAGCGGACCCGGGGACTATGGCTACACCTTC
once	NA	TRBV6-1	TRBJ1-3	CASSEDRGNTIYF	TGTGCCAGCAGTGAAGACAGGGGAAACACCATATATTTT
NA	NA	TRBV3-1/TRBV3-2	TRBJ2-5	CASSALSQETQYF	TGTGCCAGCAGCGCCCTATCACAAGAGACCCAGTACTTC
NA	TRBD1	TRBV10-3	TRBJ2-3	CAISETGGPTDTQYF	TGTGCCATCAGTGAGACAGGGGGTCCCACAGATACGCAGTATTTT
NA	NA	TRBV5-4	TRBJ1-2	CASSYITGGDYGYTF	TGTGCCAGCAGCTACATAACGGGGGGGGACTATGGCTACACCTTC
NA	TRBD2	TRBV24-1	TRBJ2-3	CATSDTGLAGGTDTQYF	TGTGCCACCAGTGATACCGGACTAGCGGGAGGAACAGATACGCAGTATTTT
NA	NA	TRBV5-1	TRBJ1-4	CASSLGGTNEKLFF	TGCGCCAGCAGCTTAGGGGGAACAAATGAAAAACTGTTTTTT
NA	NA	TRBV28	TRBJ1-2	CASSYHLKGDGYTF	TGTGCCAGCAGTTACCACCTCAAGGGAGATGGCTACACCTTC
once	NA	TRBV30	TRBJ1-1	CAWGKGRGGEDTEAFF	TGTGCCTGGGGAAAGGGTCGTGGGGGCGAGGACACTGAAGCTTTCTTT
NA	NA	TRBV21-1	TRBJ2-1	CASTNSYSYNEQFF	TGTGCCAGCACCAACAGTTACTCCTACAATGAGCAGTTCTTC
NA	NA	TRBV6-4	TRBJ1-2	CASRLTYRGAEGYTF	TGTGCCAGCAGGCTAACGTACCGGGGAGCAGAGGGCTACACCTTC
NA	TRBD1	TRBV29-1	TRBJ1-1	CSATGERTEAFF	TGCAGCGCTACAGGGGAGAGAACTGAAGCTTTCTTT
NA	NA	TRBV7-8	TRBJ2-3	CASSRTSTDTQYF	TGTGCCAGCAGCCGGACTAGCACAGATACGCAGTATTTT
NA	NA	TRBV18	TRBJ1-1	CASSPRTEMNTEAFF	TGTGCCAGCTCACCCCGGACAGAGATGAACACTGAAGCTTTCTTT
NA	TRBD1	TRBV24-1	TRBJ2-2	CATSDTNRGWTGELFF	TGTGCCACCAGTGACACGAACAGGGGTTGGACCGGGGAGCTGTTTTTT
NA	TRBD1	TRBV30	TRBJ1-2	CAWEQGRGDGYTF	TGTGCCTGGGAACAGGGGAGAGGCGATGGCTACACCTTC
NA	NA	TRBV4-3	TRBJ1-6	CASSQDKQGLPLHF	TGCGCCAGCAGCCAAGATAAGCAGGGTCTACCCCTCCACTTT
NA	TRBD2	TRBV27	TRBJ2-3	CASNHLAGGTDTQYF	TGTGCCAGCAATCACCTAGCGGGAGGGACAGATACGCAGTATTTT
once	NA	TRBV6-5	TRBJ1-2	CASSYGRANYGYTF	TGTGCCAGCAGTTACGGCAGGGCCAACTATGGCTACACCTTC
NA	TRBD1	TRBV7-9	TRBJ2-2	CASSLALGQTGELFF	TGTGCCAGCAGCTTAGCCTTGGGACAGACCGGGGAGCTGTTTTTT
NA	NA	TRBV5-1	TRBJ2-7	CASTPRQLDGEQYF	TGCGCCAGCACCCCGAGGCAGCTTGACGGAGAGCAGTACTTC
few	TRBD1	TRBV28	TRBJ1-2	CASSSTDRMTNYGYTF	TGTGCCAGCAGTTCGACGGACAGGATGACTAACTATGGCTACACCTTC
NA	NA	TRBV14	TRBJ2-7	CASSQRGSYEQYF	TGTGCCAGCAGCCAGAGGGGGTCCTACGAGCAGTACTTC
NA	NA	TRBV27	TRBJ1-5	CASSSTAASSQPQHF	TGTGCCAGCAGTTCGACGGCCGCATCTAGTCAGCCCCAGCATTTT
NA	TRBD2	TRBV28	TRBJ2-3	CASSFLAGVSMADTQYF	TGTGCCAGCAGTTTCCTAGCGGGAGTTTCTATGGCAGATACGCAGTATTTT
NA	TRBD1	TRBV28	TRBJ1-2	CASRGTLTGDPQLIYGYTF	TGTGCCAGCAGGGGAACCTTGACAGGGGACCCTCAACTTATATATGGCTACACCTTC
NA	NA	TRBV20-1	TRBJ2-5	CSATGLETQYF	TGCAGTGCTACAGGTTTAGAGACCCAGTACTTC
NA	NA	TRBV15	TRBJ1-5	CATSKRSVNQPQHF	TGTGCCACCAGCAAGAGGTCGGTCAATCAGCCCCAGCATTTT
NA	NA	TRBV9	TRBJ2-3	CASSVEGHLTDTQYF	TGTGCCAGCAGCGTAGAGGGACACCTCACAGATACGCAGTATTTT
NA	TRBD2	TRBV4-1	TRBJ2-1	CASSTIASGRNRGEQFF	TGCGCCAGCAGCACTATAGCTAGCGGGAGAAATCGCGGCGAGCAGTTCTTC